This paragraph reports one TCR beta chain. What this receptor recognizes is not known. No much larger clone is present one base from it, and per-base qualities are unavailable. The entry originates in a study of cytomegalovirus exposure and HLA in healthy donors listed by TCRdb under 2017. Broadly, across the study: An earlier analysis of some 600 of the donors reported 250 to 300 Gb of sequence data and 95 million to 120 million unique TCR beta sequences obtained from approximately 180 million T cells. An early release covering 550 to 700 HLA-typed donors comprised around 300 gigabases of sequencing data and tens of millions of unique TCR sequences. Of the roughly 430 genotyped donors, 81% fell in the genetic ancestry cluster associated with self-reported Caucasian donors. The study was designed to test whether signatures of past pathogen exposure could be identified by cataloging public T cell receptors. Using immunosequencing, the study profiled T cell repertoires from approximately 700 subjects and related those repertoires to cytomegalovirus serostatus. In addition to the first cohort of approximately 650 subjects, a separate validation cohort of about 120 different subjects was used. High-throughput TCR immunosequencing, statistical association of individual TCRs with disease status, and machine learning were combined to predict cytomegalovirus infection status. A later analysis re-analyzed previously published TCR beta repertoires from approximately 670 donors and added high-resolution HLA genotyping to study TCR occurrence patterns. In the later analysis, no new phenotypic data were used to find candidate immune exposures; instead, reliance was placed on TCR beta sequences and their occurrence across donors. To decide whether each TCR beta V gene segment behaved as functional or pseudogenic, an earlier analysis of some 540 of the donors relied on high-throughput TCR beta sequencing. Donor age, sex, ethnicity and CMV serostatus were collected together with the repertoire data. In a later genetic analysis, genome-wide SNP genotypes for about 65% of the roughly 700 donors were used, and that subset was treated as a discovery cohort. Every discovery cohort repertoire had been produced on one sequencing platform. HLA typing included class I and class II loci at four-digit resolution. The number of typed donors differed by locus: about 629-630 for A, B, C, DRB1 and DQB1; approximately 520 for DQA1; over 600 for DPA1; and around 470 for DPB1. About five DR-DQ haplotypes were treated as single units for association and clustering because of strong linkage in the cohort. Among around 400 genotyped donors of the cohort, an average of approximately 240,000 unique TCR beta nucleotide sequences was sequenced per donor, of which roughly 17% were non-productive.

Receptor amplification or capture employed the immunoSEQ multiplex PCR assay. For the multiplex PCR, a mixture combining 60 forward primers for TCR Vbeta segments and 13 reverse primers for TCR Jbeta segments was used. Amplification of the CDR3 region of rearranged TCR beta genes was performed with a multiplex PCR assay on genomic DNA. On the Illumina HiSeq System, the amplified TCR beta libraries were sequenced as 87-base-pair reads. Turning to the authors' computational methods: Across the 700 or so repertoires, a later analysis counted tens of millions of unique TCR beta chains, roughly 11 million of which were shared by at least two donors. Raw reads were error-corrected and collapsed into unique sequences by a nearest-neighbor algorithm in which closely related sequences were merged to remove PCR and sequencing errors. CDR3 sequences were aligned to IMGT reference sequences to assign V, D and J gene segments. For a sequence to be retained, at least a six-nucleotide match to both a V gene segment and a J gene segment was required. A rearrangement counted as productive if the CDR3 had no stop codons and remained in frame with V and J, and every other rearrangement counted as non-productive. Following IMGT convention, CDR3 was defined as the stretch from the second conserved V-encoded cysteine up to the conserved J-encoded phenylalanine. The earlier analysis of about 610 of the donors excluded any sequence lacking an unambiguous match to a single V gene segment. In an earlier analysis of a few hundred of the donors, a V segment was called functional when productive rearrangements were above 56.7%, and segregating when the standard deviation between donors exceeded 5%. To diagnose cytomegalovirus status from the catalog of TCR beta chain sequences, a statistical classification framework was built. V and J gene assignment, in a later analysis, came from comparing TCR nucleotide sequences with IMGT/GENE-DB human TR gene sequences. A later analysis assigned CDR3 sequences and most-parsimonious VDJ recombination scenarios with the TCRdist pipeline. In a later analysis, every TCR beta chain was defined by the combination of its CDR3 amino acid sequence and its V-gene family, and reads without a unique V-gene family were dropped. To address suspected cross-contamination and a sequencing artifact, a later analysis removed 550 to 750 highly shared, low-generation-probability nucleotide sequences. In a later analysis, a clonal expansion index for each public chain was calculated from normalized within-repertoire ranks of inferred template counts. Generation probabilities in a later analysis came from a VDJ recombination model fitted to out-of-frame rearrangements, and those results were checked against IGoR. In a later analysis, hypergeometric tests were used to score TCR-TCR, TCR-HLA and TCR-CMV co-occurrence, with a repertoire-size bias correction applied to TCR pairs. False discovery rates were estimated in a later analysis by permuting HLA or CMV assignments 20 times. In a later analysis, co-occurring TCRs were grouped with DBSCAN, and TCRdist sequence similarity was added when clustering was performed within HLA-allele-positive subsets. Co-occurrence clustering excluded repertoires with fewer than 30,000 or more than 120,000 public chains, plus five with anomalous nucleotide sharing. TCRdb provides this immuneACCESS table in a form limited to in-frame rearrangements. Some clones are lacking; in checked studies, under half of them reflect an unresolved V gene, and why the rest are absent is not known. The V and J calls and the clone size are those of that table, but D and trimming were determined from the DNA. Across this sample there are around 110,000 clones, with roughly 82% seen only once. The ten largest account for 5% to 7.5% of the sample.

The germline V gene encodes CDR1 SGHDT and CDR2 YYEEEE. V is pared back by 1 base and J by 7 bases, with 15 bases lying between the germline termini. Reading from cysteine to phenylalanine, the CDR3 counts 16 amino acids. CDR3 DNA only is kept here, 48 bases in frame from base 1. The cohort comprised approximately 700 healthy bone marrow donors. Cohort members were all nominally healthy when sampled, although unrecorded immune exposures were likely present. The donor tested CMV seropositive, placing the donor among the 289 seropositive members of the cohort. Each donor provided a peripheral blood sample, and peripheral blood mononuclear cells were used for TCR beta sequencing. Genomic DNA extraction from the blood cell samples was performed with the Qiagen DNeasy Blood Extraction Kit. Study-level results and caveats: The cohort was sequenced for TCR beta chains only, and without alpha or paired-chain data the features that could be detected were limited. The earlier analysis of about 600 of the donors excluded 15 to 20 rarely observed V segments, including chromosome 9 orphons, because counts were too low. Three of the identified cytomegalovirus-associated TCR beta chains were confirmed in vitro to be specific for cytomegalovirus antigens. Linkage disequilibrium might explain the correlated functional status among segregating V segments, but an unknown experimental factor could not be excluded. In an earlier analysis of 587 of the donors, most TCR beta V segments appeared in productive rearrangements about 87% or about 30% of the time, broadly matching IMGT annotations. In a later analysis, 15,000 to 20,000 TCR beta sequences were associated with specific HLA alleles at a false discovery rate of 0.05. A later genetic analysis associated a missense DCLRE1C variant with V-gene and J-gene trimming of TCR beta chains, and an independent cohort replicated the association. Most CMV-associated TCR beta chains appeared to be HLA-restricted in a later analysis, and the HLA associations seemed to be driven largely by CMV exposure. Cytomegalovirus status was reported to be diagnosed by the classifier with high specificity and sensitivity in both the original and validation cohorts. Most TCR sequences were observed very rarely across donors, whereas some public TCRs were present in many individuals. Some IMGT-functional V segments, including TRBV6-2 and TRBV6-3, could not be told apart with the 87-base-pair reads, so those segments were excluded. HLA typing was unavailable for some donors at each locus, so association tests used only the typed subset. The presence/absence analyses assumed that sequencing depth was roughly uniform across donors, and that assumption may not be true. According to a later analysis, parvovirus B19, influenza, CMV and Epstein-Barr virus appeared linked to several top co-occurrence clusters. The only immune exposure information available for the cohort was CMV serostatus. The authors suggested that the approach could potentially be extended to other disease states and immunological phenotypes. According to a later genetic analysis, donors in an Asian-associated ancestry cluster had fewer N-insertions in productive TCRs than the approximately 690-donor mean. A further reported finding was that TCR beta sequences accurately predicted the HLA-A and HLA-B alleles for most subjects in the first cohort. Strong co-occurrence of HLA alleles, especially DR and DQ, made assigning TCR associations to individual alleles difficult. A cluster of highly shared sequence variants was judged likely to represent a technical artifact of the sequencing pipeline. In a later analysis, TCR association rates were found to vary across HLA loci, with the most associated TCRs seen for DRB1 alleles and the fewest for HLA-C alleles. A later analysis found that HLA-associated TCR beta chains were more clonally expanded and had lower generation probabilities than equally common non-associated chains. A total of 164 TCR beta chains were listed by the study as associated with cytomegalovirus.

The clonotype comes from a woman between 45 and 60 years old in good health and CMV-seropositive. The specimen was PBMCs. The chain is encoded by TRBV5-6 joined to TRBJ1-6; the D gene is not confidently resolved. At the DNA level, the sequence is TGTGCCAGCAGCTTGCAAGAGGCGCATTTCAATTCACCCCTCCACTTT. This codes for CASSLQEAHFNSPLHF. The full variable domain, completed from the reference TRBV5-6 and TRBJ1-6 proteins outside the CDR3, reads DAGVTQSPTHLIKTRGQQVTLRCSPKSGHDTVSWYQQALGQGPQFIFQYYEEEERQRGNFPDRFSGHQFPNYSSELNVNALLLGDSALYLCASSLQEAHFNSPLHFGNGTRLTVT.